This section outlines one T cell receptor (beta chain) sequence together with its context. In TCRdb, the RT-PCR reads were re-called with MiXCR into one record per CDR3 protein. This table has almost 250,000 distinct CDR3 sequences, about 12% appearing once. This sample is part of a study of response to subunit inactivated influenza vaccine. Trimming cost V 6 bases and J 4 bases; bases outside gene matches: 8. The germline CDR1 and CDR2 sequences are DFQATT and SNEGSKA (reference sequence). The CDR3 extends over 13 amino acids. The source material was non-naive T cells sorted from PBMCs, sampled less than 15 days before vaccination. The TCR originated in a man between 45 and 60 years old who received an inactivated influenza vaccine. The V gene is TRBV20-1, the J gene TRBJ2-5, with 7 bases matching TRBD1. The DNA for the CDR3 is TGCAGTGCCCGGGGCAGGGGGAGAGAGACCCAGTACTTC. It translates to CSARGRGRETQYF.